This T cell receptor beta chain was profiled in a study of blood T cell repertoires in COVID-19. How the authors handled the data: From reference gene primer amplification, estimates of nucleated cell counts were derived. Sequenced by immunoSEQ multiplex PCR; TCRdb stores in-frame clones only, minus some. Clone size and the V and J calls come from that table; the DNA yielded D and trimming. The sample has about 49,000 clones, 80% to 95% seen once. Patients at the Seattle site were enrolled during active infection and followed longitudinally. Sequencing was done on a sample of peripheral blood. The clonotype was recovered from a man aged 60 to 69 with COVID-19, enrolled during active disease.

The CDR3 loop reads CASNDRGSYEQYF. In nucleotides, the CDR3 is TGTGCCTCCAACGACAGGGGTAGTTACGAGCAGTACTTC. The gene calls are TRBV10-3 and TRBJ2-7, with 8 bases matching TRBD1. The length of the CDR3 is 13 residues. V lost 11 bases to trimming and J lost 4 bases; unmatched junction nucleotides: 10. Germline CDR1 ENHRY, CDR2 SYGVKD.